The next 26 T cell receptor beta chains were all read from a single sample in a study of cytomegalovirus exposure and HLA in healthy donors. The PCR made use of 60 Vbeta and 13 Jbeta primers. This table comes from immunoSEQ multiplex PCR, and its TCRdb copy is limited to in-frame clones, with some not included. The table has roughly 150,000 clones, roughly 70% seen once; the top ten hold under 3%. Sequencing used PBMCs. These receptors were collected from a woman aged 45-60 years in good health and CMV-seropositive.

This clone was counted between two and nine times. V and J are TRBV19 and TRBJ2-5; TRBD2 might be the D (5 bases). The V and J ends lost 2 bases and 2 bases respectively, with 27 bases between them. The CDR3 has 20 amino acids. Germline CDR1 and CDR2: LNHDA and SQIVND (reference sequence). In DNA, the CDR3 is TGTGCCAGTAGTATACACCCCCGGCAGCTCGATGAGACTATACAAGAGACCCAGTACTTC. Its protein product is CASSIHPRQLDETIQETQYF. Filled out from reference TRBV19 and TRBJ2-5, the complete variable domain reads DGGITQSPKYLFRKEGQNVTLSCEQNLNHDAMYWYRQDPGQGLRLIYYSQIVNDFQKGDIAEGYSVSREKKESFPLTVTSAQKNPTAFYLCASSIHPRQLDETIQETQYFGPGTRLLVL.

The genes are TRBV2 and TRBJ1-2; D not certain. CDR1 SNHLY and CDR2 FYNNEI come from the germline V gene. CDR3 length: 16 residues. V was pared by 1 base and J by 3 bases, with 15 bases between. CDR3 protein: CASSEGGRGNDYGYTF. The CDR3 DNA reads TGTGCCAGCAGTGAAGGGGGTAGAGGGAACGACTATGGCTACACCTTC.

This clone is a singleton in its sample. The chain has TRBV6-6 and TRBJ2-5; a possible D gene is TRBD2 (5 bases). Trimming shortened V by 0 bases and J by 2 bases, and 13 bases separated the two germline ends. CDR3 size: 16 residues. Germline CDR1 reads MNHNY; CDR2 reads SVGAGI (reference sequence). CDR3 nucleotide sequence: TGTGCCAGCAGTTACTCGAGGGTTAGTCTTCAAGAGACCCAGTACTTC. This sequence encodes CASSYSRVSLQETQYF.

The DNA for the CDR3 is TGTGCCAGTACCGGGGTTCCAGGTTCACCCCTCCACTTT. It specifies CASTGVPGSPLHF. The chain joins TRBV19 to TRBJ1-6, with D unclear. CDR1 LNHDA and CDR2 SQIVND come from the germline V gene (reference sequence). CDR3 length equals 13 residues. The V and J ends lost 7 bases and 9 bases respectively, with 13 bases between them.

The CDR3, as DNA: TGCAGCGTTCTCGACAGGGTCAACCAAGAGACCCAGTACTTC. Translating it yields CSVLDRVNQETQYF. V gene TRBV29-1 combines with J gene TRBJ2-5, with 7 bases that match TRBD1. Germline V CDR1 and CDR2: SQVTM, ANQGSEA. V trimming: 5 bases; J trimming: 0 bases; junction bases outside the gene matches: 6. This CDR3 has 14 amino acids. The variable domain in full, with the rest retrieved from reference TRBV29-1 and TRBJ2-5, is SAVISQKPSRDICQRGTSLTIQCQVDSQVTMMFWYRQQPGQSLTLIATANQGSEATYESGFVIDKFPISRPNLTFSTLTVSNMSPEDSSIYLCSVLDRVNQETQYFGPGTRLLVL.

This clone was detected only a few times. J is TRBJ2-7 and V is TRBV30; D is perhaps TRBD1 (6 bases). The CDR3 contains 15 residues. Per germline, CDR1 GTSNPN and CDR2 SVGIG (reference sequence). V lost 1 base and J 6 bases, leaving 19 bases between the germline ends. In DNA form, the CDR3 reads TGTGCCTGGAGTGGAGTACCGATCAGGACAGCCGAGCAGTACTTC. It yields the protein CAWSGVPIRTAEQYF.

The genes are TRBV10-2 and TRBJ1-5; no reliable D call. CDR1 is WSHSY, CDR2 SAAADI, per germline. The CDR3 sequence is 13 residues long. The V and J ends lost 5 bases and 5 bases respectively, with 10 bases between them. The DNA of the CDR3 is TGCGCCAGCAGTACTGACACTTATCAGCCCCAGCATTTT. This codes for CASSTDTYQPQHF.

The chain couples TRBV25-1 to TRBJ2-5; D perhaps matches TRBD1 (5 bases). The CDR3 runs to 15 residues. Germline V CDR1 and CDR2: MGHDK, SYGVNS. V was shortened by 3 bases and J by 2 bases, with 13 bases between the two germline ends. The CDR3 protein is CASSDPRDIQETQYF. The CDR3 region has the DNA TGTGCCAGCAGTGACCCCAGGGATATACAAGAGACCCAGTACTTC.

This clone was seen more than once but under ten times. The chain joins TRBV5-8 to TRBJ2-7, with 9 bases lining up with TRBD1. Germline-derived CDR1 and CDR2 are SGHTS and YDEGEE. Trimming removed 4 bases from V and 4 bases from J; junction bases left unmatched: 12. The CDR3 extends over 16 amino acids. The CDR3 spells CASSMGTGTGTYEQYF. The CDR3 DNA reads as TGTGCCAGCAGCATGGGAACCGGGACAGGGACTTACGAGCAGTACTTC.

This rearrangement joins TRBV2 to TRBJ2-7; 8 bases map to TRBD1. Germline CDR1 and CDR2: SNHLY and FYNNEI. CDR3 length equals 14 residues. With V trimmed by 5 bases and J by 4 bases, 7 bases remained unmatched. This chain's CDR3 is CASSPGQGAYEQYF. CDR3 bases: TGTGCCAGCAGTCCCGGGCAGGGGGCGTACGAGCAGTACTTC.

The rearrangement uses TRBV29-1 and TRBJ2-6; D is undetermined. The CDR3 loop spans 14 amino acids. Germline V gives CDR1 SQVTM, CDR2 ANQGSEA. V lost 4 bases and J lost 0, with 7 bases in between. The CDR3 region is CSVGESSGANVLTF. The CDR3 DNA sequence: TGCAGCGTTGGAGAGAGCTCTGGGGCCAACGTCCTGACTTTC.

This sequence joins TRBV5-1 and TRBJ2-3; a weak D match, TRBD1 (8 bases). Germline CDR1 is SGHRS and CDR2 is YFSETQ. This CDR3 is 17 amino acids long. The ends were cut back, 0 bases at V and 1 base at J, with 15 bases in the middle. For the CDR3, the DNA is TGCGCCAGCAGCTTGGATCGGACAGGGAGGGGCACAGATACGCAGTATTTT. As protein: CASSLDRTGRGTDTQYF.

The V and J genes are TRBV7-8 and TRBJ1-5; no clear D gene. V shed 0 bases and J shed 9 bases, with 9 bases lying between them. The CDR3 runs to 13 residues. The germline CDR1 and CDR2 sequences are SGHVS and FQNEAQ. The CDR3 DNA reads TGTGCCAGCAGCTTAGCCGGAGGGATGCCCCAGCATTTT. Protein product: CASSLAGGMPQHF.

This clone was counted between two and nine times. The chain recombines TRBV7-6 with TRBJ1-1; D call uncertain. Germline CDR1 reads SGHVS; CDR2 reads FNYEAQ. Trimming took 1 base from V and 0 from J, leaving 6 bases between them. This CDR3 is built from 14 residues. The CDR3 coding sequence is TGTGCCAGCAGCTTAGACTTTATGAACACTGAAGCTTTCTTT. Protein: CASSLDFMNTEAFF.

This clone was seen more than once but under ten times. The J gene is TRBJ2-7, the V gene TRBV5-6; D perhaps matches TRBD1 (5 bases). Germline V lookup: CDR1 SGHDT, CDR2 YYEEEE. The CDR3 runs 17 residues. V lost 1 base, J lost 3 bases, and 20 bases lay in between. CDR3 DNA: TGTGCCAGCAGCTTGTTAAGGGGATCGGTTACTTTCTACGAGCAGTACTTC. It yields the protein CASSLLRGSVTFYEQYF.

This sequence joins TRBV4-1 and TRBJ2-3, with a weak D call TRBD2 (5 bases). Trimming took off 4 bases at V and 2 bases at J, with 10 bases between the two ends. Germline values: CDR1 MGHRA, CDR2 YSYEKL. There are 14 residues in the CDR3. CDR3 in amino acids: CASSPLANTDTQYF. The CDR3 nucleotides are TGCGCCAGCAGCCCGCTAGCAAACACAGATACGCAGTATTTT.

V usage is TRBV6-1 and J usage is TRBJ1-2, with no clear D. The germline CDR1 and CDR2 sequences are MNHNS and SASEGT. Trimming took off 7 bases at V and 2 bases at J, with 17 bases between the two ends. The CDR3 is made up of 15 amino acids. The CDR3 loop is CASTEGGLGNYGYTF. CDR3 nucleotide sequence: TGTGCCAGCACCGAGGGTGGGTTGGGGAACTATGGCTACACCTTC.

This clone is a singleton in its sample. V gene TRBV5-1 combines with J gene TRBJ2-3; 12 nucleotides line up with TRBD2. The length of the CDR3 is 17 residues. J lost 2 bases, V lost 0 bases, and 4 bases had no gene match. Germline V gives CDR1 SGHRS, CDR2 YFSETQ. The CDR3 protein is CASSLELAGGHTDTQYF. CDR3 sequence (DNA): TGCGCCAGCAGCTTGGAACTAGCGGGGGGCCACACAGATACGCAGTATTTT.

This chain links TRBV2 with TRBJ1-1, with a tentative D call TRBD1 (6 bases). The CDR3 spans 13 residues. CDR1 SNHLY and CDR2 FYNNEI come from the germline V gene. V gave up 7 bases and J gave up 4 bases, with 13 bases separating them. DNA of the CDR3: TGTGCCAGCAACTACAGGGAGAGCACTGAAGCTTTCTTT. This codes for CASNYRESTEAFF.

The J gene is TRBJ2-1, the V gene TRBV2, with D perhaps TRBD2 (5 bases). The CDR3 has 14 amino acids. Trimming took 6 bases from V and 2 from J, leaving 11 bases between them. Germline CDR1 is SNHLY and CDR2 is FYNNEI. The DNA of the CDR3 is TGTGCCAGCAGCGGGGAGCGAACCTACAATGAGCAGTTCTTC. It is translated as CASSGERTYNEQFF.

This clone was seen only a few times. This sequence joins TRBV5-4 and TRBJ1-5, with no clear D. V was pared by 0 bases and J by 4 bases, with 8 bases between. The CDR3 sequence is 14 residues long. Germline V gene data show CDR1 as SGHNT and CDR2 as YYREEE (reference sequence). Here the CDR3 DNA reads TGTGCCAGCAGCTTGGCAGGTATTAATCAGCCCCAGCATTTT. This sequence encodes CASSLAGINQPQHF.

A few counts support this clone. The CDR3 DNA follows: TGTGCCAGCAGTCGCGCCGGGACTTATAATTCACCCCTCCACTTT. Encoded protein: CASSRAGTYNSPLHF. The chain couples TRBV6-5 to TRBJ1-6; possible D gene TRBD1, 5 bases. Germline CDR1 MNHEY, CDR2 SVGAGI. V lost 5 bases to trimming and J lost 4 bases, with 12 bases between them. This CDR3 is built from 15 residues.

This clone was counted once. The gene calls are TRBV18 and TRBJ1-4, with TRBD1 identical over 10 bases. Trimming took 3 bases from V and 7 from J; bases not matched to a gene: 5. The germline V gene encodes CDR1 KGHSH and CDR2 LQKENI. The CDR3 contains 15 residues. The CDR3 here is CASSPATGGTEKLFF. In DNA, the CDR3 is TGTGCCAGCTCACCTGCGACAGGGGGCACTGAAAAACTGTTTTTT.

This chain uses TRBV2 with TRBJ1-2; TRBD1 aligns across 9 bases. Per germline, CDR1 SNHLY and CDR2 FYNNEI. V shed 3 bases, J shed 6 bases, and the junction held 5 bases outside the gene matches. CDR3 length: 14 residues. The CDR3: CASSDTGGADGYTF. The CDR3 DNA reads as TGTGCCAGCAGTGACACAGGGGGCGCGGATGGCTACACCTTC.

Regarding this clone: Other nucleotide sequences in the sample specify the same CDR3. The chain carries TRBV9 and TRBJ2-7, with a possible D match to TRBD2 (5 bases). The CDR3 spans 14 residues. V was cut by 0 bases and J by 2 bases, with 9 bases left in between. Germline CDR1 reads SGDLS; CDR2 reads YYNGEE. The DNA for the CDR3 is TGTGCCAGCAGCGTAGCTGCCGGGGCCTACGAGCAGTACTTC. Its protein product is CASSVAAGAYEQYF.

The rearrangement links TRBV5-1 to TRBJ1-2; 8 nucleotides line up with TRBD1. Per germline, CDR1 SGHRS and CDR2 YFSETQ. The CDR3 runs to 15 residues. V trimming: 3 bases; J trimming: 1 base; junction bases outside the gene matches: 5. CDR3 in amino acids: CASSWGTGLNYGYTF. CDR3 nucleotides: TGCGCCAGCAGCTGGGGGACAGGCCTTAACTATGGCTACACCTTC.